The sequence of this T cell receptor beta chain was determined in a study of T-cell memory formation after mild COVID-19. TCRdb redid the calling of the 5' RACE reads with MiXCR, one entry per CDR3 protein. The repertoire holds hundreds of thousands of distinct CDR3 sequences, with around 27% as singletons. Germline V gene lookup returns CDR1 LGHDT and CDR2 YNNKEL (reference sequence). CDR3 length: 17 amino acids. V trimming: 2 bases; J trimming: 4 bases; junction bases outside the gene matches: 10. V gene TRBV3-1 combines with J gene TRBJ2-1, with TRBD2 identical over 8 bases. The clonotype was recovered from an adult woman who had mild COVID-19 (a few samples of this study predate the infection). Cell type and time point are not known. The specimen was PBMCs or a T cell subset sorted from them (not recorded which). The CDR3 spells CASSQSPGGARYNEQFF. The CDR3 DNA follows: TGTGCCAGCAGCCAATCTCCCGGGGGGGCGAGGTACAATGAGCAGTTCTTC.